The present entry profiles one T cell receptor (beta chain) with its context. This clone has only one observation. Its antigen is still unknown. Base qualities are not recorded, but no much larger clone differs from it by a single base. The donors were healthy, HIV-negative adults with no recently reported acute infections or vaccinations. Every donor was a Caucasian adult residing in Nashville, Tennessee, USA. CD4+ T cells were enriched by magnetic negative selection, after which naive cells were positively selected on CD45RA and the negative fraction was taken as the memory subset. Blood was collected by leukapheresis, and PBMCs were isolated by Ficoll-Histopaque density gradient centrifugation and then cryopreserved in liquid nitrogen vapor phase. Analytical flow cytometry was used to check the purity and quantity of each magnetically sorted T cell population. From each sorted fraction, genomic DNA was isolated and quantified by UV absorbance on a Nanodrop 2000c.

CDR1 is given as SGHRS and CDR2 as YFSETQ, both from the germline V gene. V sheds 1 base and J sheds 2 bases, leaving 7 bases between their ends. The CDR3 holds 13 amino acids from the cysteine to the phenylalanine. Only the CDR3 DNA is retained, 39 bases long and in frame from the first base. The sample belongs to a study of shared clonotypes between healthy human individuals (dated by TCRdb to 2018 to 2021). Regarding the complete study: Two women and a few men aged 18 to 49 years were included in the cohort. Per donor, three plates each were used for CD4 naive and CD4 memory, two for CD8 naive, and one for CD8 memory. To estimate repertoire size and how much clonotypes are shared between individuals, the study performed deep sequencing of blood TCR repertoires from five healthy adults. To increase sequencing depth and limit assay-specific biases, different laboratories used diverse techniques to prepare libraries and sequence TCR repertoires. Leukapheresis yielded between about 0.94 and 10 billion PBMCs per donor.

Study-wide findings and limitations: Clonotypes shared by all four sorted-subset donors showed higher generation probabilities than non-shared clonotypes. Because the study included a small number of donors, the genetic and exposure-history diversity represented was limited. Sampling was restricted to blood, and TCR repertoires in tissue are likely to differ from TCR repertoires in blood. Even with the large sequencing depth, rarefaction of the sorted-subset datasets indicated that sequencing was incomplete. Larger estimated clonotype richness was generally found for naive subsets than for memory subsets. Pairwise subsampling indicated that sequencing depth was expected to affect the degree of clonotype sharing among donors. When four donors were compared, the shared fraction of clonotypes was 5% to 6.5% for naive CD4, over 3% for naive CD8, 2.3% for memory CD4, and roughly 0.43% for memory CD8.

TCR CDR3 regions were amplified from genomic DNA by multiplex PCR using the deep immunoSEQ assay. Extracted genomic DNA from each cell subset was distributed evenly across all wells of several immunoSEQ 96-well plates, and each plate was treated as a replicate. Each replicate PCR for sorted subsets received about 180 ng genomic DNA, equal to about 30,000 T cell genomes. The purified libraries were quantified using a Qubit 3.0 fluorometer, sized with a Bioanalyzer 2100, and then quantified again using the KAPA Library Quantification kit. Every immunoSEQ 96-well plate was sequenced on a dedicated single-read 150-cycle Illumina NextSeq 550 flow cell. The published analysis was carried out like this. Because the immunoSEQ output held only junctional sequences and lacked quality scores, the filtering could not match the filtering applied to full-length reads. To assign V/J genes and CDR3, sequences were annotated against IMGT germline references using PyIR, a Python wrapper for IgBLAST v1.9. Any read was removed if the V/J assignment was weak (E-value above 1e-6), the CDR3 was missing, or the read contained stop codons, out-of-frame junctions, or ambiguous translated residues. V3J clonotypes were defined as sequences sharing the same inferred V gene, J gene, and CDR3 amino acid sequence. Percentage overlap between repertoires was calculated by dividing the number of shared unique clonotypes by the size of the smaller repertoire. Three approaches were used to assess repertoire richness: RTK rarefaction, the Chao1 estimator, and Recon v2.1 estimates of unobserved clonotypes. Generation probabilities for all TCRbeta clonotypes obtained by the gDNA method from a handful of donors were computed using OLGA. TCRdb carries this immuneACCESS record with in-frame sequences only. Its versions omit some clonotypes, under half of them owing to an unresolved V gene in the studies checked, with the rest unexplained. That table furnishes V, J and clone size, whereas the DNA furnished D and trimming. This sample has about 2.3 million clones in its table, and 90% to 95% of those were observed once. The ten largest account for roughly 0.36% of the sample.

This receptor was obtained from a man between 18 and 35 years old in good health. Some clones in this sample may be carry-over from other donors' samples. Sequenced sample: naive CD4+ T cells from PBMCs. In light of the paper, this sample's cell subset or site label describes: CD45RA+ positively selected. Here the chain combines TRBV5-1 and TRBJ2-7; the D segment cannot be called with confidence. The CDR3 is CASSLNPPYEQYF. In nucleotides, the sequence is TGCGCCAGCAGCTTGAACCCCCCCTACGAGCAGTACTTC.